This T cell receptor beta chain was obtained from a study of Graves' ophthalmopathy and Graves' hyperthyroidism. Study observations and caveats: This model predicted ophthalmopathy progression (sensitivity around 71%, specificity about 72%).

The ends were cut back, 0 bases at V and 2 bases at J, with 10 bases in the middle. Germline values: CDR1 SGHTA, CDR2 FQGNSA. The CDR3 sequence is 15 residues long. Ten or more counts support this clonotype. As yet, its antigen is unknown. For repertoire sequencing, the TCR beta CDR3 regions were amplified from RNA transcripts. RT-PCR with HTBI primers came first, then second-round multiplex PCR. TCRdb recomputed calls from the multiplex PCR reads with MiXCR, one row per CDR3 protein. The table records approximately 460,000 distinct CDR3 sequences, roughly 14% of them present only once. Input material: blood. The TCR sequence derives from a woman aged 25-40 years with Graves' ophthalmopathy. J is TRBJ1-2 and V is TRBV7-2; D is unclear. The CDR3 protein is CASSLAVPGNYGYTF. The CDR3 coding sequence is TGTGCCAGCAGCTTAGCGGTGCCCGGAAACTATGGCTACACCTTC. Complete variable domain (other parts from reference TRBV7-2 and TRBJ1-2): GAGVSQSPSNKVTEKGKDVELRCDPISGHTALYWYRQSLGQGLEFLIYFQGNSAPDKSGLPSDRFSAERTGGSVSTLTIQRTQQEDSAVYLCASSLAVPGNYGYTFGSGTRLTVV.